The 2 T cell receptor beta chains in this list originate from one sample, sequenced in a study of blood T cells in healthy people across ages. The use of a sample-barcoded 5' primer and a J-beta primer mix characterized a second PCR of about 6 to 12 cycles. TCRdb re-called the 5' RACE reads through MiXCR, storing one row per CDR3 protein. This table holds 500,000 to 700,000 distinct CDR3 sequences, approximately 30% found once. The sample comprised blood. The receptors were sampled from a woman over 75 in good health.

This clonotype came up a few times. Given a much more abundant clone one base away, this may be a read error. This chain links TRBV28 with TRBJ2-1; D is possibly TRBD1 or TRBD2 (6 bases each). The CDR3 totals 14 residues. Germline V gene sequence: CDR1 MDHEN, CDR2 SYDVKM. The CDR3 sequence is CTSRTPRGLNEQFF. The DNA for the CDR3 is TGTACCAGCAGAACCCCTCGGGGGCTGAATGAGCAGTTCTTC.

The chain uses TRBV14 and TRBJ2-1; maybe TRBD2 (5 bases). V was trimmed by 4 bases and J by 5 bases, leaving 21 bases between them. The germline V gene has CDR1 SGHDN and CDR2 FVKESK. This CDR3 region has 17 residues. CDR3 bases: TGTGCCAGCAGCCCCTACATCGGGATACGGACCGACAATGAGCAGTTCTTC. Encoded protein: CASSPYIGIRTDNEQFF.